This entry lists 30 T cell receptor beta chains sequenced from one sample in a study of Ad26.COV2.S vaccination and SARS-CoV-2 variants. TCRdb's table, derived via immunoSEQ multiplex PCR, lists solely in-frame clones and lacks some. The sample comprises roughly 700,000 clones, 80% to 90% of which are singletons, and around 1.5% rests with the top ten. Treatment in this sample: 19 received Ad26.COV2.S at low or high dose, single or two shots; about five received placebo; per-sample allocation not given. Collection of the samples took place on day 63 after the first injection of vaccine or placebo. Sequenced here: peripheral blood, sampled in a trial of Ad26.COV2.S vaccine versus placebo. These receptors originate from a person aged 18 to 59 who received the Ad26.COV2.S COVID-19 vaccine or a placebo.

The rearrangement uses TRBV27 and TRBJ2-3; 9 positions match TRBD2. There are 15 residues in the CDR3. V lost 2 bases and J lost 3; bases outside the gene matches: 3. Germline V gene data show CDR1 as MNHEY and CDR2 as SMNVEV (reference sequence). The CDR3 DNA sequence: TGTGCCAGCAGTTTAGGCGGGGGGGGTACAGATACGCAGTATTTT. Amino acid sequence: CASSLGGGGTDTQYF.

The J gene is TRBJ2-1, the V gene TRBV18; no definite D call. This CDR3 is 11 amino acids long. Trimming removed 1 base from V and 10 bases from J, with 5 bases in between. CDR1 KGHSH and CDR2 LQKENI come from the germline V gene. The CDR3 region has the DNA TGTGCCAGCTCACCACGGGAAGAGCAGTTCTTC. Residues: CASSPREEQFF.

This chain joins TRBV6-4 and TRBJ2-3; 7 bases line up with TRBD1. Germline V CDR1 and CDR2: MRHNA, SNTAGT. This CDR3 has 15 residues. V gave up 5 bases and J gave up 1 base; unmatched junction bases: 6. The CDR3 DNA reads TGTGCCAGCAGTAGGGACAGAGGAGGCACAGATACGCAGTATTTT. Translating gives CASSRDRGGTDTQYF.

This chain connects TRBV7-8 to TRBJ2-5; 12 bases match TRBD2. J gave up 5 bases and V 1 base, and 8 bases lay outside the gene matches. CDR1 and CDR2 (germline): SGHVS, FQNEAQ. This CDR3 has 17 residues. CDR3: CASSLGLAGVSQETQYF. The CDR3 DNA reads as TGTGCCAGCAGCTTAGGACTAGCGGGAGTATCACAGGAGACCCAGTACTTC.

The rearrangement uses TRBV3-1 (or the pseudogene TRBV3-2) and TRBJ2-7; 10 nucleotides line up with TRBD2. Trimming removed 5 bases from V and 8 bases from J; junction bases left unmatched: 12. From germline, CDR1 is LGHDT and CDR2 YNNKEL (reference sequence). There are 15 residues in the CDR3. CDR3 nucleotide sequence: TGTGCCAGCAGCGTCCGGGGACTAGCGTTTCAAAAGCAGTACTTC. It encodes CASSVRGLAFQKQYF.

The chain links TRBV2 to TRBJ2-3, with D hard to call. This CDR3 has 14 amino acids. Germline V gene lookup returns CDR1 SNHLY and CDR2 FYNNEI. V lost 4 bases and J lost 4, with 12 bases in between. CDR3 nucleotides: TGTGCCAGCAGTGGGCCAACTTTTTCAGATACGCAGTATTTT. This sequence encodes CASSGPTFSDTQYF.

In the case of this clone: One base away lies a much larger clone, so this may be a sequencing read error. The chain carries TRBV7-6 and TRBJ2-7, with 10 bases fitting TRBD2. CDR1 and CDR2 (germline): SGHVS, FNYEAQ. J was trimmed by 3 bases and V by 5 bases; bases with no gene match: 4. The CDR3 consists of 14 residues. CDR3 DNA sequence: TGTGCCAGCAGCCCCGGGACTAGCGTCTACGAGCAGTACTTC. Protein sequence: CASSPGTSVYEQYF. The variable domain in full, completed from reference TRBV7-6 and TRBJ2-7, reads GAGVSQSPRYKVTKRGQDVALRCDPISGHVSLYWYRQALGQGPEFLTYFNYEAQQDKSGLPNDRFSAERPEGSISTLTIQRTEQRDSAMYRCASSPGTSVYEQYFGPGTRLTVT.

This chain uses TRBV7-8 with TRBJ2-7, with 9 bases aligning to TRBD1. The CDR3 is made up of 18 amino acids. The junction had 13 bases not matched to a gene; V was cut back by 1 base and J by 3 bases. CDR1 and CDR2 from the germline V gene are SGHVS and FQNEAQ. The CDR3 reads CASSLGLAGQGIIYEQYF. CDR3 coding DNA: TGTGCCAGCAGCTTAGGACTTGCTGGACAGGGGATTATCTACGAGCAGTACTTC.

The chain recombines TRBV3-1 (or the pseudogene TRBV3-2) with TRBJ2-1; 8 bases agree with TRBD2. Losses at the gene ends were 1 base for V and 5 bases for J; bases not matched to a gene: 4. The CDR3 loop spans 15 amino acids. Germline CDR1 and CDR2: LGHDT and YNNKEL (reference sequence). CDR3 bases: TGTGCCAGCAGCCAAGGTAGTAGCGGGAACAATGAGCAGTTCTTC. Translation gives CASSQGSSGNNEQFF.

This clone occurred once. This sequence joins TRBV7-2 and TRBJ2-7, with 8 bases identical to TRBD2. The germline V gene encodes CDR1 SGHTA and CDR2 FQGNSA. Trimming removed 1 base from V and 6 bases from J; junction bases left unmatched: 11. CDR3 length: 16 amino acids. The chain's CDR3 is CASSLELAGGPPEQYF. In DNA, the CDR3 is TGTGCCAGCAGCTTAGAACTGGCGGGAGGCCCCCCCGAGCAGTACTTC.

This chain joins TRBV30 and TRBJ2-1, with D tentatively TRBD2 (6 bases). Trimming removed 1 base from V and 7 bases from J, with 20 bases in between. This CDR3 region has 16 residues. Germline V gene sequence: CDR1 GTSNPN, CDR2 SVGIG (reference sequence). The CDR3 DNA reads TGTGCCTGGAGTGAGGGGACTCCCTTCCCAGGGAATGAGCAGTTCTTC. It codes for CAWSEGTPFPGNEQFF.

The table lists this clone with many counts. The chain joins TRBV9 to TRBJ2-1; TRBD1 matches 9 bases. This CDR3 comprises 16 residues. Germline V gene lookup returns CDR1 SGDLS and CDR2 YYNGEE. J lost 5 bases, V lost 3 bases, and 9 bases had no gene match. The CDR3 reads CASSDPPGQGDNEQFF. In DNA, the CDR3 is TGTGCCAGCAGCGACCCACCGGGACAGGGCGACAATGAGCAGTTCTTC.

The V gene is TRBV10-3, the J gene TRBJ1-2; TRBD1 might be the D (5 bases). Germline V CDR1 and CDR2: ENHRY, SYGVKD. Between the trimmed V and J ends, which lost 2 bases and 8 bases, there was a span of 18 bases. The CDR3 covers 15 residues. The CDR3 is CAISEGQGWLGGYTF. The CDR3 bases are TGTGCCATCAGTGAGGGCCAGGGTTGGCTTGGAGGCTACACCTTC.

The chain recombines TRBV6-5 with TRBJ2-7; 9 bases agree with TRBD1. CDR3 length equals 15 residues. J was trimmed by 4 bases and V by 6 bases; bases with no gene match: 10. CDR1 and CDR2 from the germline V gene are MNHEY and SVGAGI. The CDR3, as DNA: TGTGCCAGCAGGGGGGGACAGGGAGGTTATTACGAGCAGTACTTC. Translating gives CASRGGQGGYYEQYF.

This clone was found once. The chain employs TRBV19 and TRBJ2-1; a weak D match, TRBD2 (6 bases). The germline V and J ends were trimmed by 7 bases and 8 bases, with 18 bases remaining between them. The germline V gene has CDR1 LNHDA and CDR2 SQIVND (reference sequence). This CDR3 is 14 amino acids long. The CDR3 reads CASKEGGYGDEQFF. The CDR3 nucleotides read TGTGCCAGTAAGGAGGGAGGCTACGGGGATGAGCAGTTCTTC.

The CDR3: CASSYSSGNYEQYF. The DNA of the CDR3 is TGTGCCAGCAGTTACTCTAGCGGGAACTACGAGCAGTACTTC. The chain links TRBV6-5 to TRBJ2-7, with TRBD2 matching over 8 bases. Trimming cost V 0 bases and J 3 bases; bases outside gene matches: 1. The CDR3 runs to 14 residues. Germline CDR1 is MNHEY and CDR2 is SVGAGI.

This clone was seen only once. The V and J genes are TRBV5-1 and TRBJ2-1; D remains unclear. This CDR3 is built from 15 residues. CDR1 is SGHRS and CDR2 is YFSETQ in the germline V gene. V lost 0 bases, J lost 4 bases, and 11 bases lay in between. CDR3 sequence reads: CASSLESLSYNEQFF. In DNA, the CDR3 is TGCGCCAGCAGCTTGGAGTCCCTGAGTTACAATGAGCAGTTCTTC.

The CDR3 region is CAWRPSGSYNEQFF. In nucleotides, the CDR3 is TGTGCCTGGAGACCTAGCGGTTCCTACAATGAGCAGTTCTTC. The chain employs TRBV30 and TRBJ2-1; 7 bases line up with TRBD2. The V segment lost 3 bases and the J segment 1 base; nucleotides outside the gene matches: 3. CDR3 length: 14 amino acids. CDR1 and CDR2 (germline): GTSNPN, SVGIG (reference sequence).

The chain employs TRBV25-1 and TRBJ2-1, with 7 positions matching TRBD1. The CDR3 extends over 14 amino acids. After removal of 4 bases from V and 15 bases from J, the junction contained 15 bases not matched to a gene. The V gene's germline CDR1 is MGHDK and CDR2 SYGVNS. CDR3 in amino acids: CASSARDRAPVRFF. CDR3 DNA: TGTGCCAGCAGTGCCCGGGACAGAGCCCCTGTACGGTTCTTC.

The chain uses TRBV28 and TRBJ1-1; D possibly corresponds to TRBD1 (5 bases). Germline-derived CDR1 and CDR2 are MDHEN and SYDVKM. This CDR3 comprises 14 residues. V lost 4 bases, J lost 3 bases, and 12 bases lay in between. In DNA form, the CDR3 reads TGTGCCAGCAGTTCTCGGACACCCCACACTGAAGCTTTCTTT. Encoded protein: CASSSRTPHTEAFF.

The chain recombines TRBV13 with TRBJ2-7, with unresolved D. The CDR3 loop spans 13 amino acids. Germline CDR1 reads PRHDT; CDR2 reads FYEKMQ (reference sequence). The ends were cut back, 5 bases at V and 3 bases at J, with 11 bases in the middle. CDR3 nucleotide sequence: TGTGCCAGCAGCCTCCCCGGAAGCTACGAGCAGTACTTC. Amino acid sequence: CASSLPGSYEQYF.

The rearrangement links TRBV30 to TRBJ1-2, with D tentatively TRBD1 (6 bases). This CDR3 has 15 residues. Germline V gene lookup returns CDR1 GTSNPN and CDR2 SVGIG (reference sequence). The germline V and J ends were trimmed by 2 bases and 0 bases, with 13 bases remaining between them. In DNA, the CDR3 is TGTGCCTGGAGTAGGGGGGCGATCGCTAACTATGGCTACACCTTC. Translation gives CAWSRGAIANYGYTF.

The chain links TRBV4-3 to TRBJ2-5; D gene uncertain. Deletions cut 4 bases from V and 1 base from J, with 7 bases between. The CDR3 runs 13 residues. CDR1 and CDR2 from the germline V gene are LGHNA and YSLEER. CDR3 sequence reads: CASSLLRQETQYF. Here the CDR3 DNA reads TGCGCCAGCAGCCTCCTACGCCAAGAGACCCAGTACTTC.

V usage is TRBV10-2 and J usage is TRBJ1-2; 10 bases agree with TRBD1. Germline CDR1 WSHSY, CDR2 SAAADI. The CDR3 totals 16 residues. J was trimmed by 4 bases and V by 9 bases; bases with no gene match: 14. The CDR3 DNA reads TGCGCCAGTTATCCCCTTGACAGGGGGCGTATCTATGGCTACACCTTC. This encodes CASYPLDRGRIYGYTF.

The chain uses TRBV15 and TRBJ2-5; 15 bases are a match to TRBD2. CDR1 and CDR2 from the germline V gene are LNHNV and YYDKDF (reference sequence). The V segment lost 1 base and the J segment 1 base; nucleotides outside the gene matches: 4. The CDR3 is 18 residues long. CDR3 sequence: CATSRVGLAGGRQETQYF. DNA of the CDR3: TGTGCCACCAGCAGAGTGGGACTAGCGGGAGGCCGCCAAGAGACCCAGTACTTC.

This sequence joins TRBV30 and TRBJ2-5; D unclear. V was cut by 0 bases and J by 2 bases, with 7 bases left in between. CDR3 size: 13 residues. The V gene's germline CDR1 is GTSNPN and CDR2 SVGIG (reference sequence). The CDR3 DNA sequence: TGTGCCTGGAGTGTAAGGGTACAAGAGACCCAGTACTTC. Translation gives CAWSVRVQETQYF.

V usage is TRBV7-2 and J usage is TRBJ2-7, with unresolved D. This CDR3 is built from 15 residues. V was trimmed by 0 bases and J by 0 bases, leaving 9 bases between them. From germline, CDR1 is SGHTA and CDR2 FQGNSA. CDR3 region: CASSLAWVSSYEQYF. The CDR3 DNA sequence: TGTGCCAGCAGCTTAGCGTGGGTAAGCTCCTACGAGCAGTACTTC.

The V and J genes are TRBV19 and TRBJ1-4; a possible D gene is TRBD1 (5 bases). Trimming took off 8 bases at V and 8 bases at J, with 15 bases between the two ends. The CDR3 contains 13 residues. Germline CDR1 and CDR2: LNHDA and SQIVND (reference sequence). CDR3 nucleotides: TGTGCCAGTGGGAACCGGGGGAAGGAAAAACTGTTTTTT. Translation: CASGNRGKEKLFF.

The V call is TRBV10-3, the J call TRBJ2-7; a possible D gene is TRBD1 (6 bases). CDR1 is ENHRY and CDR2 is SYGVKD in the germline V gene. This CDR3 is 14 amino acids long. Deletions cut 4 bases from V and 2 bases from J, with 12 bases between. The CDR3 sequence: CAISGQAVTYEQYF. The CDR3 DNA is TGTGCCATCAGTGGACAGGCCGTTACCTACGAGCAGTACTTC.

This clone turned up a few times. The V gene is TRBV16, the J gene TRBJ1-1; the match to TRBD1 covers 8 bases. The CDR3 totals 15 residues. The V gene end was trimmed by 6 bases and the J gene end by 1 base; junction bases not matched to a gene: 7. Germline loops: CDR1 KGHSY, CDR2 FQNENV. The CDR3: CASRGRQGRNTEAFF. The DNA of the CDR3 is TGTGCCAGCAGAGGCAGACAGGGGCGGAACACTGAAGCTTTCTTT.